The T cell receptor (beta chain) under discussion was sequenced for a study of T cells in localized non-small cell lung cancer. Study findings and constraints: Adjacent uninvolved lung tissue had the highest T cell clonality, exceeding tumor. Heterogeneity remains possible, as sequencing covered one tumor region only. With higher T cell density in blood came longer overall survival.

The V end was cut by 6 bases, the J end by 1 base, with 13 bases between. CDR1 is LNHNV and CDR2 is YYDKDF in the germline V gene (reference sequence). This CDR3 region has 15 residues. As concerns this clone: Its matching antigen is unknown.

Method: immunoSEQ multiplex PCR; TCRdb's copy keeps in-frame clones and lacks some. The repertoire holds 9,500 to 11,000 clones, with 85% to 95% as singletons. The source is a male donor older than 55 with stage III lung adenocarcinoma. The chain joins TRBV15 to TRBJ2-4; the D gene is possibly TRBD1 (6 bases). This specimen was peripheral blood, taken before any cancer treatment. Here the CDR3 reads CATRTGNRAKNIQYF. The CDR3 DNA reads TGTGCCACCAGAACAGGGAATAGGGCCAAAAACATTCAGTACTTC.